This T cell receptor (beta chain) stems from a study of blood T cells in healthy people across ages. A second roughly 6 to 11 cycle PCR used barcoded and J-beta primers. One entry per CDR3 protein results from TCRdb running MiXCR on the 5' RACE reads. The data contain hundreds of thousands of distinct CDR3 sequences, around 42% of them singletons. The CDR3 is 13 residues long. CDR1 and CDR2 (germline): MGHDK, SYGVNS. V was pared by 4 bases and J by 9 bases, with 5 bases of the junction left unmatched. As regards this clonotype: The antigen is unknown.

Study-level results: Long-lived donors had more naive CD4+ cells and higher diversity than aged donors. In the absence of known donor CMV status, changes in expanded clonotypes were possibly confounded.

This sequence was found in a man aged 60-69 years in good health. The chain recombines TRBV25-1 with TRBJ2-1, with 8 bases that match TRBD1. The specimen sequenced was blood. Written as DNA, the CDR3 is TGTGCCAGCAGTGGGGGACAGGTTAGTGAGCAGTTCTTC. This codes for CASSGGQVSEQFF.